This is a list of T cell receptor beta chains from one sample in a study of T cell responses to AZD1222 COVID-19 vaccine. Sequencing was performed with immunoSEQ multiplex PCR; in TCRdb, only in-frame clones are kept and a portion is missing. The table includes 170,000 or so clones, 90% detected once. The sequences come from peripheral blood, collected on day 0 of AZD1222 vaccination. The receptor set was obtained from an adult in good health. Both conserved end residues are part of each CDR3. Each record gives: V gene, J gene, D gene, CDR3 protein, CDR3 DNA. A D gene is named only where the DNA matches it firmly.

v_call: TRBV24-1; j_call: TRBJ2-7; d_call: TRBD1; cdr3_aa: CATSEPTGEKYF; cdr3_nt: TGTGCCACCAGTGAGCCAACAGGGGAAAAGTACTTC
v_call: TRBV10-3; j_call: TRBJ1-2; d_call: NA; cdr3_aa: CAISENTRGYGYTF; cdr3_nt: TGTGCCATCAGTGAAAACACGAGGGGCTATGGCTACACCTTC
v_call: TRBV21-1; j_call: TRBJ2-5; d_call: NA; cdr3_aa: CASSRRGLARGMETQYF; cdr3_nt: TGTGCCAGCAGCCGACGGGGACTAGCTAGGGGAATGGAGACCCAGTACTTC
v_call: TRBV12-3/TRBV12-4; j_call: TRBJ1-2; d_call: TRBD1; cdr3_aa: CASSPDRYYGYTF; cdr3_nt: TGTGCCAGCAGCCCGGACAGGTACTATGGCTACACCTTC
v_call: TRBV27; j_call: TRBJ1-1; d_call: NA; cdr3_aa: CASSDSSEAFF; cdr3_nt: TGTGCCAGCAGTGATTCCTCTGAAGCTTTCTTT
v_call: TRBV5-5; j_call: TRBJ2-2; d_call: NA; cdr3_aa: CASSRGPEKGLTGELFF; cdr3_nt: TGTGCCAGCAGCCGAGGACCTGAGAAAGGCCTAACCGGGGAGCTGTTTTTT
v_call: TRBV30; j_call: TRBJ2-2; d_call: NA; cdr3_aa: CAWRRDSTYGELFF; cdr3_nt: TGTGCCTGGAGAAGGGACTCCACATATGGGGAGCTGTTTTTT
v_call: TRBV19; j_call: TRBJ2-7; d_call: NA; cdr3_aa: CASSRQGTPVYEQYF; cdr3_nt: TGTGCCAGTAGTAGGCAGGGCACCCCCGTTTACGAGCAGTACTTC
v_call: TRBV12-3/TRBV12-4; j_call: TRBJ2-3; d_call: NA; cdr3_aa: CASSLQPDTQYF; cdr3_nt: TGTGCCAGCAGTCTTCAGCCAGATACGCAGTATTTT
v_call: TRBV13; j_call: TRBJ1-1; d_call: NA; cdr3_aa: CASSLGQTIEAFF; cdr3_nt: TGTGCCAGCAGCTTAGGCCAGACTATTGAAGCTTTCTTT
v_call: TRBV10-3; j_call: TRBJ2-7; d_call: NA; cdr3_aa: CAITPSEQYF; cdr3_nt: TGTGCCATCACCCCTTCCGAGCAGTACTTC
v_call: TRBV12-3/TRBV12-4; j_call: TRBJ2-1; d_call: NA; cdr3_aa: CASSLQEYNEQFF; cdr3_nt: TGTGCCAGCAGTTTGCAGGAGTACAATGAGCAGTTCTTC
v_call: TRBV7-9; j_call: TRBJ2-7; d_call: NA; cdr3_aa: CASSLPGFYEQYF; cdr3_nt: TGTGCCAGCAGCTTACCGGGGTTCTACGAGCAGTACTTC
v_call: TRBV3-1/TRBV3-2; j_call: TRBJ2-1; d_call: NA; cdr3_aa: CASSRNTPVDEQFF; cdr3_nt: TGTGCCAGCAGCCGAAACACGCCCGTCGACGAGCAGTTCTTC
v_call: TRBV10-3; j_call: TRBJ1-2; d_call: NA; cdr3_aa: CAISGSGGGYTF; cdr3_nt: TGTGCCATCAGTGGCTCCGGCGGAGGCTACACCTTC
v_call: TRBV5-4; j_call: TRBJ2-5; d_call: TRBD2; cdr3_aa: CASTPGGAGQETQYF; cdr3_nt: TGTGCCAGCACCCCCGGGGGAGCGGGGCAAGAGACCCAGTACTTC
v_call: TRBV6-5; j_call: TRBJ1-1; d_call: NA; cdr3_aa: CASSPRRLMNTEAFF; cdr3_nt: TGTGCCAGCAGCCCCCGCCGGTTGATGAACACTGAAGCTTTCTTT
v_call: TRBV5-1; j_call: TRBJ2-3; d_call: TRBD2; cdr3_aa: CASSFPAGGSTDTQYF; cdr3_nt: TGCGCCAGCAGCTTCCCAGCGGGGGGTAGCACAGATACGCAGTATTTT